The 29 T cell receptor beta chains given below trace back to one sample, sequenced in a study of blood T cell repertoires in COVID-19 (dated by TCRdb to 2018 to 2021). Receptors were amplified or captured by the immunoSEQ multiplex PCR assay. TCRdb stores this immuneACCESS table with in-frame sequences only. Part of the clones is absent; in the studies checked, under half of the shortfall reflects unresolved V genes, and no reason is known for the rest. The sample yields hundreds of thousands of clones; 65% to 90% were counted once. Around 5% of the sample is in the top ten clones. Sample: peripheral blood. Receptor source: a woman aged 70-85 years with acute or convalescent COVID-19.

This clone was counted only a few times. The chain carries TRBV6-2 or TRBV6-3 and TRBJ1-2; 7 positions match TRBD1. Germline V gene data show CDR1 as MNHEY and CDR2 as SVGEGT. CDR3 length: 15 amino acids. The trim removed 4 bases at V and 6 bases at J, leaving 11 bases unmatched. CDR3 in amino acids: CASSWDSRTQDGYTF. The CDR3, as DNA: TGTGCCAGCAGTTGGGACAGCCGCACGCAGGATGGCTACACCTTC.

V and J are TRBV28 and TRBJ1-2; 8 nucleotides match TRBD1. V trimming: 4 bases; J trimming: 8 bases; junction bases outside the gene matches: 12. Germline assignment: CDR1 MDHEN and CDR2 SYDVKM. CDR3 length: 15 residues. Written as DNA, the CDR3 is TGTGCCAGCAGTTCCCCCTCAGGGGGCTGGAGCGGCTACACCTTC. Translated, it gives CASSSPSGGWSGYTF.

The CDR3 sequence is CASSEIGTANEKLFF. The DNA of the CDR3 is TGTGCCAGCAGTGAGATAGGTACAGCTAATGAAAAACTGTTTTTT. The V and J genes are TRBV25-1 and TRBJ1-4; D gene ambiguous. The CDR3 has 15 residues. CDR1 MGHDK and CDR2 SYGVNS come from the germline V gene. V was pared by 3 bases and J by 3 bases, with 11 bases between.

The J gene is TRBJ1-4, the V gene TRBV6-5; TRBD1 might be the D (5 bases). CDR1 is MNHEY and CDR2 is SVGAGI in the germline V gene. The CDR3 length is 13 residues. Trimming removed 6 bases from V and 6 bases from J, with 11 bases in between. The CDR3 reads CASSSGTDEKLFF. CDR3 DNA sequence: TGTGCCAGCAGCTCCGGGACTGATGAAAAACTGTTTTTT.

This chain joins TRBV14 and TRBJ1-2; 7 bases map to TRBD1. The V gene's germline CDR1 is SGHDN and CDR2 FVKESK. V shed 4 bases, J shed 8 bases, and the junction held 22 bases outside the gene matches. This CDR3 has 18 residues. CDR3 coding DNA: TGTGCCAGCAGCCGGACGACAGGGAATCGAGGGATAACGGGGGGCTACACCTTC. Translating gives CASSRTTGNRGITGGYTF. Variable domain in full (rest from reference TRBV14 and TRBJ1-2): EAGVTQFPSHSVIEKGQTVTLRCDPISGHDNLYWYRRVMGKEIKFLLHFVKESKQDESGMPNNRFLAERTGGTYSTLKVQPAELEDSGVYFCASSRTTGNRGITGGYTFGSGTRLTVV.

The V gene is TRBV13, the J gene TRBJ1-4; 12 bases agree with TRBD1. This CDR3 has 16 residues. Germline V CDR1 and CDR2: PRHDT, FYEKMQ (reference sequence). Germline trimming cut 4 bases from V and 6 bases from J; bases unmatched to any gene: 6. CDR3: CASSSGTGGAYEKLFF. DNA for the CDR3: TGTGCCAGCAGCTCCGGGACAGGGGGCGCGTATGAAAAACTGTTTTTT. The whole variable domain, remainder taken from reference TRBV13 and TRBJ1-4, is AAGVIQSPRHLIKEKRETATLKCYPIPRHDTVYWYQQGPGQDPQFLISFYEKMQSDKGSIPDRFSAQQFSDYHSELNMSSLELGDSALYFCASSSGTGGAYEKLFFGSGTQLSVL.

The CDR3 nucleotides read TGTGCCATCAGTGAGTCGACTGGCCCCGATACGCAGTATTTT. Its protein product is CAISESTGPDTQYF. The gene calls are TRBV10-3 and TRBJ2-3; D unresolved. Germline CDR1 is ENHRY and CDR2 is SYGVKD. Trimming shortened V by 0 bases and J by 6 bases, and 10 bases separated the two germline ends. The CDR3 has 14 residues.

The CDR3 coding sequence is TGTGCCAGTAGTAAGGGGTGGAACACTGAAGCTTTCTTT. This gives the protein CASSKGWNTEAFF. The chain recombines TRBV19 with TRBJ1-1, with D possibly TRBD1 on 5 matching bases. Germline V lookup: CDR1 LNHDA, CDR2 SQIVND (reference sequence). The CDR3 is made up of 13 amino acids. The V end was cut by 4 bases, the J end by 1 base, with 7 bases between.

The chain carries TRBV7-9 and TRBJ1-2; TRBD1 might be the D (5 bases). Trimming stripped 0 bases from V and 6 bases from J, with 14 bases between. Germline CDR1 and CDR2: SEHNR and FQNEAQ (reference sequence). The CDR3 spans 15 residues. The CDR3 sequence: CASSLALGARNGYTF. In nucleotides, the CDR3 is TGTGCCAGCAGCTTAGCGCTAGGGGCTCGCAATGGCTACACCTTC.

V usage is TRBV6-5 and J usage is TRBJ1-5; TRBD1 might be the D (5 bases). Germline CDR1 is MNHEY and CDR2 is SVGAGI. This CDR3 has 14 amino acids. The V gene lost 0 bases and the J gene lost 6 bases, with 9 bases spanning the gap. In nucleotides, the CDR3 is TGTGCCAGCAGTTACTCCTCGGGGGTTCAGCCCCAGCATTTT. Protein: CASSYSSGVQPQHF.

The chain couples TRBV7-8 to TRBJ2-1; a possible D gene is TRBD1 (5 bases). This CDR3 contains 15 residues. The germline V and J ends were trimmed by 1 base and 8 bases, with 15 bases remaining between them. Germline V gene lookup returns CDR1 SGHVS and CDR2 FQNEAQ. In DNA, the CDR3 is TGTGCCAGCAGCTTAGAAGCAGGGTGGTCGTATGAGCAGTTCTTC. It is translated as CASSLEAGWSYEQFF.

This chain joins TRBV4-2 and TRBJ2-3; 9 positions agree with TRBD2. Unmatched junction bases numbered 8, after V lost 4 bases and J lost 0 bases. Germline CDR1 is LGHNA and CDR2 is YNFKEQ. This CDR3 region has 17 residues. The CDR3, as DNA: TGTGCCAGCAGCCTTACGCGGGGGGGATCTAGCACAGATACGCAGTATTTT. Translating it yields CASSLTRGGSSTDTQYF.

The chain's CDR3 is CASNWVGLHGDTQYF. Written as DNA, the CDR3 is TGTGCCAGCAATTGGGTCGGACTGCATGGGGATACGCAGTATTTT. The V gene is TRBV2, the J gene TRBJ2-3, with a possible D match to TRBD2 (5 bases). From germline, CDR1 is SNHLY and CDR2 FYNNEI. The CDR3 length is 15 residues. The ends were cut back, 7 bases at V and 6 bases at J, with 20 bases in the middle.

The rearrangement joins TRBV7-2 to TRBJ2-5, with D maybe TRBD2 (6 bases). Germline loops: CDR1 SGHTA, CDR2 FQGNSA. Trimming removed 3 bases from V and 0 bases from J, with 8 bases in between. The CDR3 sequence is 14 residues long. The CDR3 sequence is CASSLGGHQETQYF. CDR3 in DNA: TGTGCCAGCAGCTTGGGGGGACACCAAGAGACCCAGTACTTC.

CDR3 region: CASSQKEDTQYF. In DNA form, the CDR3 reads TGTGCCAGCAGCCAAAAGGAGGATACGCAGTATTTT. The chain carries TRBV6-5 and TRBJ2-3, with no clear D. Germline CDR1 is MNHEY and CDR2 is SVGAGI. V was pared by 6 bases and J by 6 bases, with 10 bases between. The CDR3 is made up of 12 amino acids.

This chain uses TRBV3-1 (or the pseudogene TRBV3-2) with TRBJ2-3; 9 bases match TRBD2. V trimming: 1 base; J trimming: 5 bases; junction bases outside the gene matches: 10. The CDR3 extends over 17 amino acids. Germline V gives CDR1 LGHDT, CDR2 YNNKEL (reference sequence). The CDR3 protein is CASSQVLFGLARDTQYF. CDR3 nucleotide sequence: TGTGCCAGCAGCCAAGTTCTATTCGGACTAGCGAGAGATACGCAGTATTTT.

V and J are TRBV2 and TRBJ1-5; D may be TRBD1 (5 bases). Looked up from germline, CDR1 is SNHLY and CDR2 is FYNNEI. CDR3 length equals 15 residues. V lost 1 base and J lost 6, with 13 bases in between. The CDR3 sequence is CASSEDAQGLQPQHF. The CDR3 DNA reads TGTGCCAGCAGTGAAGATGCTCAGGGTCTTCAGCCCCAGCATTTT.

V usage is TRBV5-4 and J usage is TRBJ1-2; TRBD1 matches at 7 bases. This CDR3 contains 15 residues. Trimming cost V 1 base and J 5 bases; bases outside gene matches: 8. Germline CDR1 is SGHNT and CDR2 is YYREEE (reference sequence). The CDR3 here is CASSLWEGGWYGYTF. CDR3 DNA: TGTGCCAGCAGCTTGTGGGAAGGGGGCTGGTATGGCTACACCTTC.

The chain employs TRBV28 and TRBJ2-7; 8 bases map to TRBD1. Germline V lookup: CDR1 MDHEN, CDR2 SYDVKM. The CDR3 sequence is 16 residues long. V lost 1 base, J lost 5 bases, and 10 bases stayed unmatched. The DNA for the CDR3 is TGTGCCAGCAGTTTATCTTATGGGCAGGGGGCAAACGAGCAGTACTTC. This gives the protein CASSLSYGQGANEQYF.

The chain employs TRBV5-4 and TRBJ2-2; D gene uncertain. The germline gives CDR1 SGHNT, CDR2 YYREEE (reference sequence). The CDR3 is 14 residues long. V lost 1 base and J 4 bases, leaving 8 bases between the germline ends. The CDR3: CASSLTDLTGELFF. The CDR3 DNA follows: TGTGCCAGCAGCTTGACAGACCTCACCGGGGAGCTGTTTTTT.

The rearrangement links TRBV7-9 to TRBJ2-7; 8 nucleotides line up with TRBD2. CDR1 is SEHNR, CDR2 FQNEAQ, per germline (reference sequence). This CDR3 is built from 13 residues. Trimming cost V 2 bases and J 4 bases; bases outside gene matches: 1. DNA for the CDR3: TGTGCCAGCAGCTTATCGGGGGGGTACGAGCAGTACTTC. This sequence encodes CASSLSGGYEQYF.

V gene TRBV30 combines with J gene TRBJ1-4; the D gene is possibly TRBD1 (6 bases). Trimming cost V 3 bases and J 5 bases, with 19 bases left between them. CDR1 is GTSNPN, CDR2 SVGIG, per germline (reference sequence). The CDR3 runs to 16 residues. This CDR3 is CAWRPDLRGRNEKLFF. The CDR3 DNA is TGTGCCTGGAGGCCCGATTTGCGGGGGCGGAATGAAAAACTGTTTTTT.

In its sample, this clone was seen a few times. V and J are TRBV18 and TRBJ2-3; 12 positions agree with TRBD1. CDR3 length: 18 amino acids. The junction had 10 bases not matched to a gene; V was cut back by 2 bases and J by 4 bases. Germline V gene data show CDR1 as KGHSH and CDR2 as LQKENI. The CDR3 loop is CASSPNMGTGGSADTQYF. The CDR3 DNA reads TGTGCCAGCTCACCAAACATGGGGACAGGGGGCAGCGCAGATACGCAGTATTTT.

This clone was counted a few times. V is TRBV5-6 and J is TRBJ2-1; maybe TRBD2 (5 bases). Germline V CDR1 and CDR2: SGHDT, YYEEEE. CDR3 length equals 16 residues. The V end lost 3 bases, the J end lost 0 bases, and 13 bases lay between the germline ends. The CDR3 nucleotides are TGTGCCAGCAGCTCAAGACGGGGTAGCTCCTACAATGAGCAGTTCTTC. It codes for CASSSRRGSSYNEQFF.

The rearrangement uses TRBV7-9 and TRBJ2-5, with 10 bases matching TRBD1. The CDR3 extends over 15 amino acids. V was pared by 4 bases and J by 5 bases, with 7 bases of the junction left unmatched. CDR1 and CDR2 from the germline V gene are SEHNR and FQNEAQ (reference sequence). The CDR3 DNA reads TGTGCCAGCAGCTCGTCGGGACAGGGGATGGAGACCCAGTACTTC. This encodes CASSSSGQGMETQYF.

This clone was observed a handful of times. V and J are TRBV27 and TRBJ1-2; TRBD1 might be the D (5 bases). Trimming pared 5 bases from V and 7 bases from J, leaving 14 bases between. Per the germline V gene, CDR1 is MNHEY and CDR2 is SMNVEV (reference sequence). The CDR3 totals 13 residues. CDR3 loop: CASSTRAFGGYTF. The CDR3 DNA reads as TGTGCCAGCAGTACCAGGGCCTTTGGTGGCTACACCTTC.

This clone was seen once. V is TRBV14 and J is TRBJ1-2, with a weak D call TRBD1 (5 bases). The CDR3 runs 14 residues. V was trimmed by 4 bases and J by 7 bases, leaving 16 bases between them. The germline V gene encodes CDR1 SGHDN and CDR2 FVKESK. CDR3 sequence: CASSPTPGGTGYTF. The CDR3 region has the DNA TGTGCCAGCAGCCCCACACCGGGGGGGACTGGCTACACCTTC.

This clone was seen once. The rearrangement links TRBV19 to TRBJ2-1, with D maybe TRBD2 (6 bases). Trimming cost V 5 bases and J 6 bases, with 11 bases left between them. Germline V gene lookup returns CDR1 LNHDA and CDR2 SQIVND (reference sequence). This CDR3 contains 13 residues. This CDR3 reads CASSPGTPNEQFF. Written as DNA, the CDR3 is TGTGCCAGTAGTCCCGGGACTCCCAATGAGCAGTTCTTC.

This sequence joins TRBV5-1 and TRBJ2-7, with a possible D match to TRBD1 (5 bases). This CDR3 has 14 amino acids. The germline gives CDR1 SGHRS, CDR2 YFSETQ. V lost 0 bases and J 10 bases, leaving 17 bases between the germline ends. CDR3 sequence (DNA): TGCGCCAGCAGCTTGGGGTTTGAAGGGGCAGAACAGTACTTC. Its translation: CASSLGFEGAEQYF.